This TCR beta chain was retrieved from a study of OX40 agonist ivuxolimab in advanced cancers. Findings and caveats of the study: The study found that CD8+ T cells averaged more expanded clones than CD4+.

The germline V gene has CDR1 MNHEY and CDR2 SMNVEV (reference sequence). V dropped 3 bases and J dropped 3 bases, with 8 bases sitting between them. CDR3 length equals 14 residues. Profiling relied on immunoSEQ multiplex PCR, and the TCRdb table lists in-frame clones only, not all of them. The repertoire includes about 19,000 clones, about three quarters of them detected once, and roughly 29% sits in the top ten. As for this clone: What it recognizes is unknown.

Prior autoimmune disease or systemic immunosuppression barred patients. Blood draws occurred at baseline, cycle 4 day 1, and cycle 7 day 1. The V call is TRBV27, the J call TRBJ2-2, with D maybe TRBD1 (6 bases). Sequences were derived from CD4+ or CD8+ T cells sorted from blood, sampled in a trial of the OX40 agonist ivuxolimab. The receptor's source is an adult with an advanced solid tumor such as melanoma, head and neck, liver or kidney cancer. CDR3 sequence: CASSFTGYTGELFF. CDR3 DNA: TGTGCCAGCAGTTTTACAGGGTACACCGGGGAGCTGTTTTTT.